A few counts support the clone carrying this T cell receptor (beta chain). Its specificity is unknown. The sample belongs to a study of OX40 agonist ivuxolimab in advanced cancers. General observations from the study: CD4+ and CD8+ blood T cells expanded clonally by week 6 at 0.1 to 3.0 mg/kg. CD8+ T cells showed, on average, more clonal expansion than CD4+ cells.

V was shortened by 8 bases and J by 6 bases, with 19 bases between the two germline ends. The CDR3 length is 14 residues. The germline V gene encodes CDR1 SNHLY and CDR2 FYNNEI. No patient had autoimmune disease or received systemic immunosuppression. Assay used: immunoSEQ multiplex PCR; TCRdb lists only in-frame clones, some missing. The table includes approximately 10,000 clones, roughly 90% detected once. This rearrangement joins TRBV2 to TRBJ1-2; the D is unclear. The receptor comes from an adult with an advanced solid tumor such as melanoma, head and neck, liver or kidney cancer. The specimen comprised CD4+ or CD8+ T cells sorted from blood, sampled in a trial of the OX40 agonist ivuxolimab. In DNA form, the CDR3 reads TGTGCCAGCCTGTTCGGGAGGCTAGCGGATGGCTACACCTTC. This gives the protein CASLFGRLADGYTF.